These T cell receptor beta chains were read from a single sample in a study of OX40 agonist ivuxolimab in advanced cancers. Measured with immunoSEQ multiplex PCR; TCRdb has only the in-frame clones, and not every one. The data hold just under 65,000 clones, with 85% to 90% observed a single time. Sample: CD4+ or CD8+ T cells sorted from blood, taken in a trial of the OX40 agonist ivuxolimab. The receptors were gathered from an adult with an advanced solid tumor such as melanoma, head and neck, liver or kidney cancer. Both conserved end residues are part of each CDR3. Each record gives: D gene, clone size, J gene, V gene, CDR3 length, CDR3 protein, CDR3 DNA. The D gene is left open where the match is weak. Size is stated for part of the rows, as once, few or many counts, or as a class when the clone is expanded.

>-|-|TRBJ2-1|TRBV5-4|15
CASSPAGRASNEQFF
TGTGCCAGCAGCCCGGCGGGGCGGGCTAGCAATGAGCAGTTCTTC
>-|few|TRBJ1-2|TRBV29-1|11
CSAGWAYGYTF
TGCAGCGCAGGGTGGGCATATGGCTACACCTTC
>TRBD1|-|TRBJ1-1|TRBV7-2|16
CASSLRAGGMNTEAFF
TGTGCCAGCAGCTTAAGGGCAGGGGGGATGAACACTGAAGCTTTCTTT
>-|-|TRBJ2-4|TRBV18|16
CASSPSTGSAKNIQYF
TGTGCCAGCTCACCCTCGACGGGATCTGCCAAAAACATTCAGTACTTC
>-|-|TRBJ2-7|TRBV29-1|11
CSVFGAYEQYF
TGCAGCGTTTTCGGGGCCTACGAGCAGTACTTC
>TRBD2|-|TRBJ2-2|TRBV9|18
CASSSPGGEGRGTGELFF
TGTGCCAGCAGCTCTCCCGGGGGGGAAGGGAGAGGAACCGGGGAGCTGTTTTTT
>TRBD2|-|TRBJ2-1|TRBV4-1|14
CASRRLAGFYEQFF
TGCGCCAGCAGGAGGCTAGCGGGATTCTATGAGCAGTTCTTC
>-|-|TRBJ2-3|TRBV5-4|14
CASSLARTTDTQYF
TGTGCCAGCAGCTTGGCCAGAACCACAGATACGCAGTATTTT
>-|-|TRBJ2-7|TRBV4-1|15
CASSQFQDSRYEQYF
TGCGCCAGCAGCCAATTCCAGGACTCCCGTTACGAGCAGTACTTC
>-|-|TRBJ2-7|TRBV18|13
CASSPQRRSRQYF
TGTGCCAGCTCACCACAGAGGAGGTCCAGGCAGTACTTC
>TRBD1|-|TRBJ2-7|TRBV2|15
CASSTRSGQGREQYF
TGTGCCAGCAGTACACGATCGGGACAGGGGCGTGAGCAGTACTTC
>TRBD1|-|TRBJ2-5|TRBV5-1|14
CASSLQGFQETQYF
TGCGCCAGCAGCTTACAGGGGTTCCAAGAGACCCAGTACTTC
>TRBD1|-|TRBJ1-2|TRBV15|16
CATSRAPGQGKGGYTF
TGTGCCACCAGCAGAGCCCCGGGACAGGGGAAGGGGGGCTACACCTTC
>-|-|TRBJ2-3|TRBV21-1|15
CASSKLCLGTDTQYF
TGTGCCAGCAGCAAACTATGTTTGGGCACAGATACGCAGTATTTT
>-|-|TRBJ2-1|TRBV2|14
CASSEARRGWEQFF
TGTGCCAGCAGTGAAGCCCGCCGGGGGTGGGAGCAGTTCTTC
>-|-|TRBJ2-1|TRBV20-1|11
CSERGRDEQFF
TGCAGTGAGAGGGGGAGGGATGAGCAGTTCTTC
>-|-|TRBJ2-3|TRBV11-2|17
CASSLESLQSLRDTQYF
TGTGCCAGCAGCTTAGAATCCCTTCAGAGCCTCAGAGATACGCAGTATTTT
>TRBD1|once|TRBJ1-2|TRBV6-5|14
CASSWGTGTGGYTF
TGTGCCAGCAGTTGGGGAACCGGGACAGGTGGCTACACCTTC
>-|-|TRBJ1-6|TRBV19|15
CASTPANSYNSPLHF
TGTGCCAGTACCCCGGCCAACAGTTATAATTCACCCCTCCACTTT
>-|-|TRBJ1-6|TRBV6-1|14
CASSEAGGRTPLHF
TGTGCCAGCAGTGAAGCGGGGGGGCGTACACCCCTCCACTTT
>TRBD1|-|TRBJ1-5|TRBV15|20
CATSRGYAMGQGAAGQPQHF
TGTGCCACCAGCAGAGGTTATGCTATGGGACAGGGGGCAGCTGGTCAGCCCCAGCATTTT
>-|once|TRBJ2-5|TRBV5-1|15
CASSSGGQVIQTQYF
TGCGCCAGCAGCTCGGGGGGACAGGTGATACAGACCCAGTACTTC
>TRBD1|-|TRBJ2-1|TRBV9|17
CASSPFWTGSSYNEQFF
TGTGCCAGCAGCCCATTCTGGACAGGGAGCTCCTACAATGAGCAGTTCTTC
>-|-|TRBJ2-2|TRBV10-3|13
CAITPDRGEELFF
TGTGCCATCACCCCCGATCGGGGCGAGGAGCTGTTTTTT
>-|-|TRBJ2-2|TRBV4-2|15
CASSQDLGVTGELFF
TGTGCCAGCAGCCAAGATCTGGGCGTCACCGGGGAGCTGTTTTTT
>-|-|TRBJ2-2|TRBV7-2|15
CASSLEPIPTGELFF
TGTGCCAGCAGCTTAGAGCCAATCCCCACCGGGGAGCTGTTTTTT
>TRBD1|-|TRBJ1-1|TRBV7-9|15
CASSLGTGLATEAFF
TGTGCCAGCAGCTTAGGGACAGGGTTAGCGACTGAAGCTTTCTTT
>TRBD1|-|TRBJ2-1|TRBV7-3|15
CASSLNRGLYNEQFF
TGTGCCAGCAGCTTGAACAGGGGCTTATACAATGAGCAGTTCTTC
>-|-|TRBJ1-2|TRBV5-6|17
CASSLRSPPTGNYGYTF
TGTGCCAGCAGCTTAAGGTCCCCCCCTACAGGGAACTATGGCTACACCTTC
>-|-|TRBJ2-3|TRBV7-9|17
CASSSRSGLALTDTQYF
TGTGCCAGCAGCTCCCGAAGCGGGCTAGCCCTCACAGATACGCAGTATTTT
>-|-|TRBJ2-7|TRBV7-2|13
CASSLRPRDEQYF
TGTGCCAGCAGCTTACGCCCCCGGGACGAGCAGTACTTC
>TRBD2|-|TRBJ2-7|TRBV5-1|12
CASSYAGEGQYF
TGCGCCAGCAGCTACGCGGGAGAGGGGCAGTACTTC
>-|-|TRBJ1-4|TRBV7-6|15
CASSIDGGTPSRLFF
TGTGCCAGCAGCATTGATGGGGGGACCCCGAGTAGACTGTTTTTT
>-|once|TRBJ2-3|TRBV9|16
CASSFRRGIGQDTQYF
TGTGCCAGCAGCTTTAGACGAGGGATAGGCCAAGATACGCAGTATTTT
>TRBD2|-|TRBJ2-5|TRBV5-1|14
CASRAGGYQETQYF
TGCGCCAGCAGAGCGGGGGGGTACCAAGAGACCCAGTACTTC